This T cell receptor (beta chain) is from a study of CD8 T cells in Susac syndrome. Germline V gene data show CDR1 as MRHNA and CDR2 as SNTAGT. The CDR3 runs 13 residues. Between the trimmed V and J ends, which lost 2 bases and 5 bases, there was a span of 9 bases. Random hexamers were used to reverse transcribe the RNA input (roughly 0.5 to 1 ug). TCRdb reprocessed the immunoSEQ multiplex PCR reads with MiXCR, giving one entry per CDR3 protein. The sample has roughly 180,000 distinct CDR3 sequences, less than 95% seen once. The V gene is TRBV6-4, the J gene TRBJ2-5; no clear D gene. This TCR was recovered from a human donor in good health. What was sequenced was CD4+ T cells from PBMCs. CDR3: CASSDAVGETQYF. In DNA form, the CDR3 reads TGTGCCAGCAGTGACGCCGTGGGGGAGACCCAGTACTTC.